What follows are 17 T cell receptor beta chains derived from one specimen sequenced in a study of cytomegalovirus exposure and HLA in healthy donors. Primers for the PCR totalled 60 Vbeta and 13 Jbeta. Profiled with immunoSEQ multiplex PCR; TCRdb holds only in-frame clones, not every one. The data contain 130,000 or so clones, about 9.1% of them seen just once; the ten biggest clones take up 6% to 7.5%. The sequenced sample was PBMCs. Every receptor here comes from a middle-aged woman in good health and CMV-seropositive.

The rearrangement uses TRBV6-5 and TRBJ2-7; 12 positions agree with TRBD2. Germline V gene sequence: CDR1 MNHEY, CDR2 SVGAGI. Losses at the gene ends were 5 bases for V and 5 bases for J; bases not matched to a gene: 4. The CDR3 totals 14 residues. The DNA for the CDR3 is TGTGCCAGCAGTCCGCGGACTAGCGGGGACGAGCAGTACTTC. Its translation is CASSPRTSGDEQYF.

This clone was picked up a small number of times. The chain combines TRBV2 with TRBJ2-2, with D possibly TRBD1 on 6 matching bases. Trimming shortened V by 2 bases and J by 0 bases, and 10 bases separated the two germline ends. The germline V gene has CDR1 SNHLY and CDR2 FYNNEI. The CDR3 loop spans 16 amino acids. The CDR3 sequence is CASSETGLTNTGELFF. CDR3 nucleotides: TGTGCCAGCAGTGAAACAGGGTTGACGAACACCGGGGAGCTGTTTTTT.

This clone was seen only a few times. V is TRBV29-1 and J is TRBJ1-3; tentative D call: TRBD1 (5 bases). The V gene lost 6 bases and the J gene lost 4 bases, with 13 bases spanning the gap. Germline CDR1 is SQVTM and CDR2 is ANQGSEA. CDR3 length equals 13 residues. CDR3: CSVIPGPGNTIYF. CDR3 bases: TGCAGCGTGATTCCAGGGCCGGGAAACACCATATATTTT.

This clone came up a few times. The rearrangement uses TRBV5-1 and TRBJ1-3; a possible D gene is TRBD1 (5 bases). The CDR3 length is 19 residues. The V gene's germline CDR1 is SGHRS and CDR2 YFSETQ. V lost 0 bases, J lost 5 bases, and 24 bases lay in between. CDR3 loop: CASSLEGAVAGNGRNTIYF. DNA for the CDR3: TGCGCCAGCAGCTTGGAAGGGGCGGTCGCCGGCAATGGAAGAAACACCATATATTTT.

The rearrangement links TRBV6-1 to TRBJ1-5; the D is unclear. Germline CDR1 MNHNS, CDR2 SASEGT. Trimming shortened V by 5 bases and J by 3 bases, and 14 bases separated the two germline ends. The CDR3 length is 15 residues. CDR3 region: CASSTSGQNNQPQHF. The CDR3 DNA is TGTGCCAGCAGTACCAGTGGGCAGAACAATCAGCCCCAGCATTTT.

This chain connects TRBV11-3 to TRBJ2-3; 10 nucleotides agree with TRBD1. Germline V CDR1 and CDR2: SGHNT, YENEEA. The CDR3 is made up of 16 amino acids. V trimming: 4 bases; J trimming: 4 bases; junction bases outside the gene matches: 8. This CDR3 reads CASSSYPGQGPDTQYF. In nucleotides, the CDR3 is TGTGCCAGCAGCTCATACCCGGGACAGGGGCCAGATACGCAGTATTTT.

This clone showed up just a few times. This chain joins TRBV11-1 and TRBJ1-2; TRBD1 agrees at 8 bases. CDR3 length: 13 amino acids. Germline CDR1 and CDR2: SGHAT and FQDESV (reference sequence). V lost 5 bases to trimming and J lost 6 bases; unmatched junction nucleotides: 5. The CDR3 is CASSTQGADGYTF. The CDR3 region has the DNA TGTGCCAGCAGCACCCAGGGGGCGGATGGCTACACCTTC.

Only a few counts were recorded for this clone. The rearrangement uses TRBV6-1 and TRBJ2-1; weak D call: TRBD2 (5 bases). The ends were cut back, 6 bases at V and 12 bases at J, with 15 bases in the middle. The CDR3 runs to 12 residues. Germline values: CDR1 MNHNS, CDR2 SASEGT. CDR3 coding DNA: TGTGCCAGCAGGGAGGACCTTCCCTGGCAGTTCTTC. It yields the protein CASREDLPWQFF.

The chain has TRBV6-1 and TRBJ2-7; D gene ambiguous. Per germline, CDR1 MNHNS and CDR2 SASEGT. Deletions cut 5 bases from V and 7 bases from J, with 12 bases between. The CDR3 consists of 12 residues. CDR3 bases: TGTGCCAGCAGTTTCACCCTAGGTGAGCAGTACTTC. Protein sequence: CASSFTLGEQYF.

This clone was counted a few times. This chain uses TRBV5-8 with TRBJ2-1; unclear D gene. CDR1 and CDR2 (germline): SGHTS, YDEGEE. V lost 1 base and J lost 0, with 8 bases in between. CDR3 length: 15 amino acids. The CDR3 spells CASSLRLSSYNEQFF. The CDR3 DNA reads as TGTGCCAGCAGCTTGCGGTTGAGCTCCTACAATGAGCAGTTCTTC.

The chain employs TRBV5-4 and TRBJ2-5, with TRBD2 identical over 9 bases. Losses at the gene ends were 1 base for V and 4 bases for J; bases not matched to a gene: 5. Germline V gene data show CDR1 as SGHNT and CDR2 as YYREEE (reference sequence). The CDR3 has 15 residues. The CDR3 is CASSLWRGGLETQYF. The CDR3 bases are TGTGCCAGCAGCTTGTGGCGGGGGGGCCTAGAGACCCAGTACTTC. Full variable domain (missing parts from reference TRBV5-4 and TRBJ2-5): ETGVTQSPTHLIKTRGQQVTLRCSSQSGHNTVSWYQQALGQGPQFIFQYYREEENGRGNFPPRFSGLQFPNYSSELNVNALELDDSALYLCASSLWRGGLETQYFGPGTRLLVL.

The chain carries TRBV5-4 and TRBJ2-3, with 7 bases fitting TRBD2. Germline trimming cut 1 base from V and 0 bases from J; bases unmatched to any gene: 5. The V gene's germline CDR1 is SGHNT and CDR2 YYREEE (reference sequence). This CDR3 contains 16 residues. CDR3 region: CASSLPAGVSTDTQYF. CDR3 nucleotides: TGTGCCAGCAGCTTGCCGGCGGGGGTTAGCACAGATACGCAGTATTTT.

This clone was seen a handful of times. V gene TRBV2 combines with J gene TRBJ2-1; 8 nucleotides match TRBD1. The CDR3 spans 15 residues. Unmatched junction bases numbered 6, after V lost 0 bases and J lost 8 bases. Per germline, CDR1 SNHLY and CDR2 FYNNEI. CDR3 nucleotides: TGTGCCAGCAGTGAAGCCTGGCAGGGGGCATATGAGCAGTTCTTC. Amino acids: CASSEAWQGAYEQFF. Complete variable domain (other parts from reference TRBV2 and TRBJ2-1): EPEVTQTPSHQVTQMGQEVILRCVPISNHLYFYWYRQILGQKVEFLVSFYNNEISEKSEIFDDQFSVERPDGSNFTLKIRSTKLEDSAMYFCASSEAWQGAYEQFFGPGTRLTVL.

This clone has just a few counts. This chain links TRBV29-1 with TRBJ2-1; 8 bases align to TRBD1. Germline CDR1 SQVTM, CDR2 ANQGSEA. The CDR3 is 14 residues long. J gave up 0 bases and V 6 bases, and 4 bases lay outside the gene matches. The CDR3 bases are TGCAGCGTAGGGACAGGCCGCTCCTACAATGAGCAGTTCTTC. Amino acid sequence: CSVGTGRSYNEQFF.

This clone was counted between two and nine times. This chain links TRBV5-6 with TRBJ1-1, with D perhaps matching TRBD1 (5 bases). Germline CDR1 SGHDT, CDR2 YYEEEE. Trimming took off 0 bases at V and 5 bases at J, with 20 bases between the two ends. The CDR3 loop spans 17 amino acids. CDR3 sequence (DNA): TGTGCCAGCAGCTTGGGGGGCAGACAGCTCCGACGGACTGAAGCTTTCTTT. It translates to CASSLGGRQLRRTEAFF.

Only a few counts were recorded for this clone. J is TRBJ2-7 and V is TRBV5-1, with 8 bases aligning to TRBD1. The CDR3 contains 15 residues. Germline loops: CDR1 SGHRS, CDR2 YFSETQ. The V and J ends lost 4 bases and 1 base, in that order; junction bases with no gene match: 7. The CDR3 DNA reads as TGCGCCAGCAGCGCGGACAGGGTAGGTTCCTACGAGCAGTACTTC. It specifies CASSADRVGSYEQYF.

The chain links TRBV6-5 to TRBJ1-2; D remains unclear. Trimming cost V 2 bases and J 8 bases, with 18 bases left between them. The CDR3 length is 15 residues. Germline V gene lookup returns CDR1 MNHEY and CDR2 SVGAGI. Written as DNA, the CDR3 is TGTGCCAGCAGTTACGAGGAGGGTAGTCTTGCGGGCTACACCTTC. Its translation is CASSYEEGSLAGYTF.